A single TCR beta chain is shown here with its context. No antigen is known for it. Other nucleotide sequences in the sample specify the same CDR3. It was with 60 Vbeta and 13 Jbeta primers that the PCR ran. Authors' analysis steps: The count from a later analysis was about 80 million unique TCR beta chains, 9.5 million to 13 million of them shared. Clones were sequenced by immunoSEQ multiplex PCR, and TCRdb holds only the in-frame ones, with some missing. D and trimming were read from the DNA, whereas the V and J calls and clone size are those reported in that table. The repertoire includes 150,000 to 170,000 clones, approximately 69% of them detected once, and approximately 2.1% sits in the top ten. Trimming stripped 3 bases from V and 1 base from J, with 9 bases between. Germline assignment: CDR1 MNHEY and CDR2 SMNVEV (reference sequence). The CDR3 spans 14 residues. This entry comes from a study of cytomegalovirus exposure and HLA in healthy donors. Notes on the study in general: Presence/absence results assume similar sequencing depth per donor, which may not hold. TCR beta V- and J-gene trimming was later associated with a missense DCLRE1C variant.

Sequencing was done on a sample of PBMCs. The chain couples TRBV27 to TRBJ1-1; possibly TRBD1 for D (5 bases). The sequence came from a young man in good health and CMV-seronegative. CDR3 nucleotide sequence: TGTGCCAGCAGTTTTGGGGGGGAGAACACTGAAGCTTTCTTT. Encoded protein: CASSFGGENTEAFF.